This TCR beta chain was documented in a study of shared clonotypes between healthy human individuals. General observations from the study: Some naive CD4 clonotypes, roughly 4.5%, turned up in common across several donors.

The germline V and J ends were trimmed by 4 bases and 8 bases, with 5 bases remaining between them. Germline V lookup: CDR1 DFQATT, CDR2 SNEGSKA (reference sequence). CDR3 length equals 10 residues. Splitting of each subset's genomic DNA was done evenly across several immunoSEQ plates. Profiling relied on immunoSEQ multiplex PCR, and the TCRdb table lists in-frame clones only, not all of them. The table records just over 2,000,000 clones, 85% to 95% of them present only once. Negatively enriched CD4+ T cells were divided by CD45RA into naive and memory. About this clone: Its antigen remains unidentified.

The sequence came from a young man in good health. The chain links TRBV20-1 to TRBJ1-4; D gene unclear. The sequenced material came from naive CD4+ T cells sorted from blood. Subset of the sample: CD45RA+ positively selected. This chain's CDR3 is CSAKREKLFF. The CDR3 DNA follows: TGCAGTGCTAAGAGGGAAAAACTGTTTTTT.